A single TCR beta chain is shown here with its context. The sample is drawn from a study of patients and donors after allogeneic stem cell transplantation. TCRdb passed the RT-PCR reads through MiXCR, listing each CDR3 protein once. The repertoire holds about a million distinct CDR3 sequences, with 18% as singletons. The germline V and J ends were trimmed by 4 bases and 1 base, with 12 bases remaining between them. The germline CDR1 and CDR2 sequences are SGHRS and YFSETQ. This CDR3 contains 14 residues. Material: blood, either unsorted or a sorted T cell fraction (not recorded which). The chain recombines TRBV5-1 with TRBJ2-7; D is ambiguous. This sequence was found in a human donor who was either an allogeneic HSCT recipient or a stem cell or donor lymphocyte infusion donor (not recorded which). It is not recorded whose cells these are; they may come from a transplant donor. CDR3 residues: CASSRRVESYEQYF. The CDR3 DNA reads as TGCGCCAGCAGCAGAAGGGTTGAATCCTACGAGCAGTACTTC. Together with reference TRBV5-1 and TRBJ2-7, the CDR3 gives the full variable domain: KAGVTQTPRYLIKTRGQQVTLSCSPISGHRSVSWYQQTPGQGLQFLFEYFSETQRNKGNFPGRFSGRQFSNSRSEMNVSTLELGDSALYLCASSRRVESYEQYFGPGTRLTVT.